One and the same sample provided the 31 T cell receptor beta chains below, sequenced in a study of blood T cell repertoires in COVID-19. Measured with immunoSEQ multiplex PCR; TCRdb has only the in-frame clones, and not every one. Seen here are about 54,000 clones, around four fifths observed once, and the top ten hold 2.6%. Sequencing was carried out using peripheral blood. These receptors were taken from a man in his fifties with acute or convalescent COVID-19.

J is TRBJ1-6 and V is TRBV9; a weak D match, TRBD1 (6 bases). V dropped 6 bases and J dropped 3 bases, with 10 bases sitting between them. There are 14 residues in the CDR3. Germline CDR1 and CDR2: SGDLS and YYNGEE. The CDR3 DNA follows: TGTGCCAGCAACAGGGACGACTATAATTCACCCCTCCACTTT. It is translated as CASNRDDYNSPLHF.

CDR3 loop: CATSRSRDIGAEQYF. CDR3 in DNA: TGTGCCACCAGCAGGTCCCGGGACATCGGGGCCGAGCAGTACTTC. The chain combines TRBV15 with TRBJ2-7; D is perhaps TRBD1 (6 bases). The CDR3 length is 15 residues. V dropped 3 bases and J dropped 6 bases, with 18 bases sitting between them. Germline loops: CDR1 LNHNV, CDR2 YYDKDF (reference sequence).

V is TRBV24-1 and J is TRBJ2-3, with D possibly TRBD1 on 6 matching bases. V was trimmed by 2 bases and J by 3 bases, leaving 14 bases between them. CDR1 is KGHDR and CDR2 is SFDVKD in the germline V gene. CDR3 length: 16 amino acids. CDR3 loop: CATSDSYREVTDTQYF. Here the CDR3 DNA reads TGTGCCACCAGTGATTCCTACAGGGAAGTGACAGATACGCAGTATTTT.

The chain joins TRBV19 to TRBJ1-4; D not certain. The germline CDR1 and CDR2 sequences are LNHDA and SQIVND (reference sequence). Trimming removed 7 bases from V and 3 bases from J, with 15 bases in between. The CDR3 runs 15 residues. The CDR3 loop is CASTDGWTSNEKLFF. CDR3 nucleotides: TGTGCCAGTACCGACGGATGGACTTCTAATGAAAAACTGTTTTTT.

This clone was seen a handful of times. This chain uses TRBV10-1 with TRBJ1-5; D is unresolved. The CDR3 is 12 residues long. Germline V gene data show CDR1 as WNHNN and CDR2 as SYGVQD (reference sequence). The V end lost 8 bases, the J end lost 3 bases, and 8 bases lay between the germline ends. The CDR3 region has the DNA TGCGCCAGCTCCCGGGACAATCAGCCCCAGCATTTT. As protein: CASSRDNQPQHF.

The CDR3 reads CASSNYRGFQYF. CDR3 nucleotides: TGTGCCAGCAGTAACTACAGGGGATTCCAGTACTTC. The chain links TRBV6-5 to TRBJ2-5; 7 nucleotides match TRBD1. CDR3 length equals 12 residues. Unmatched junction bases numbered 7, after V lost 5 bases and J lost 10 bases. From germline, CDR1 is MNHEY and CDR2 SVGAGI.

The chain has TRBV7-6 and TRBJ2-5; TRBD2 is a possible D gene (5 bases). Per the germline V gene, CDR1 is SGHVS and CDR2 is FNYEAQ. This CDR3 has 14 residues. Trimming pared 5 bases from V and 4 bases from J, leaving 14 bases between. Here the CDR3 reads CASSPLSGGETQYF. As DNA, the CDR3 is TGTGCCAGCAGCCCGCTGAGCGGTGGAGAGACCCAGTACTTC.

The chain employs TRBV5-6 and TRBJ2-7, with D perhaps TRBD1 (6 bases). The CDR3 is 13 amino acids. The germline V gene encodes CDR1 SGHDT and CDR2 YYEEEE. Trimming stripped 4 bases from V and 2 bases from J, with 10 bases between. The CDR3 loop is CASSGRDTYEQYF. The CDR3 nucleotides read TGTGCCAGCAGCGGCCGGGACACCTACGAGCAGTACTTC.

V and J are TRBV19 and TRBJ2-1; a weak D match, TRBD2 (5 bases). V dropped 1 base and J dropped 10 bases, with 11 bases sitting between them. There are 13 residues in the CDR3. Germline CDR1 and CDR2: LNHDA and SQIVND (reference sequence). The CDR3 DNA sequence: TGTGCCAGTAGTATAGGAGGGTTCGGGGAGCAGTTCTTC. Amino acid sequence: CASSIGGFGEQFF.

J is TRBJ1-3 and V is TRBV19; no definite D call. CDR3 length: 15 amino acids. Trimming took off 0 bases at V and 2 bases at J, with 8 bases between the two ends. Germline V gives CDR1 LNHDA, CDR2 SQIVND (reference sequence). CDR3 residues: CASSIDTGTGNTIYF. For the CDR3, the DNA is TGTGCCAGTAGTATAGATACGGGAACTGGAAACACCATATATTTT.

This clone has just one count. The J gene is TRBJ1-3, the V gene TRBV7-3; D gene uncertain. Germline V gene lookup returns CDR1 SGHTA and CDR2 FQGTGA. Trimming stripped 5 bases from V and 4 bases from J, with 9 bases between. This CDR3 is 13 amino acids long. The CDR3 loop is CASSKGAGNTIYF. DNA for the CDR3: TGTGCCAGCAGCAAAGGAGCAGGAAACACCATATATTTT.

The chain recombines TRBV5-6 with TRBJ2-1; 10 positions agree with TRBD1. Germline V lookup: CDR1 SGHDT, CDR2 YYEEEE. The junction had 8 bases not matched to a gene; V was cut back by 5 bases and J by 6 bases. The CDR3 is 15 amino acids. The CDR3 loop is CASSLTGGNSNEQFF. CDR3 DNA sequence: TGTGCCAGCAGTTTGACAGGGGGCAATTCCAATGAGCAGTTCTTC.

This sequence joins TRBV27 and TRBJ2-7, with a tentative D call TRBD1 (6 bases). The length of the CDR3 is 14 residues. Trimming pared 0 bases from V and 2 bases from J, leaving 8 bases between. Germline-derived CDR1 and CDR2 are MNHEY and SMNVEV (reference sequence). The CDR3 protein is CASSLSAGAYEQYF. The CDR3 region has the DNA TGTGCCAGCAGTTTATCCGCAGGGGCCTACGAGCAGTACTTC.

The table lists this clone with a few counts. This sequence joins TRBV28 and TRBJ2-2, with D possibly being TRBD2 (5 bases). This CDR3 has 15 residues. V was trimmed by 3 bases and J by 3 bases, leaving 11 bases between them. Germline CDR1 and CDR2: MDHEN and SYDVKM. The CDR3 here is CASSLRVYDTGELFF. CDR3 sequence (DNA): TGTGCCAGCAGTTTGCGGGTATATGACACCGGGGAGCTGTTTTTT.

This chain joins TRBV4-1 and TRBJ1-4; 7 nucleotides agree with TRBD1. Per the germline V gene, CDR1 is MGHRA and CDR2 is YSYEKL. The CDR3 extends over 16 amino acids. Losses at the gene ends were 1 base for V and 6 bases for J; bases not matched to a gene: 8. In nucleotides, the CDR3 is TGCGCCAGCAGCCAAGTGGACAGGTCTGGGGATGAAAAACTGTTTTTT. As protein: CASSQVDRSGDEKLFF.

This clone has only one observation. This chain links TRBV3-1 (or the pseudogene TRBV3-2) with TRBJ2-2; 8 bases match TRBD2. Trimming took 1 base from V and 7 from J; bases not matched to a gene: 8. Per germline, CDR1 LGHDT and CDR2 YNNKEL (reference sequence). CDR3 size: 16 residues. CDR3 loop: CASSQGLSGKGGELFF. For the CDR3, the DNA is TGTGCCAGCAGCCAAGGTCTTAGCGGGAAGGGCGGGGAGCTGTTTTTT.

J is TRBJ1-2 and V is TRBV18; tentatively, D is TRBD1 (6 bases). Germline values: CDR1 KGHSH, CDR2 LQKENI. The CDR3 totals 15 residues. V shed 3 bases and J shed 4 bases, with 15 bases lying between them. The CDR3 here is CASSPSAGDGYGYTF. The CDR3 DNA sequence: TGTGCCAGCTCACCGTCGGCAGGGGACGGCTATGGCTACACCTTC.

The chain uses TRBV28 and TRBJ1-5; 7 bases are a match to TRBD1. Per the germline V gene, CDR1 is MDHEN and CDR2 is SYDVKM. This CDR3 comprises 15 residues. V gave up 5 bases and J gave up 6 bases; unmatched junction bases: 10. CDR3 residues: CASSNYRGGFQPQHF. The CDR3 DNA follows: TGTGCCAGCAGTAATTACAGGGGCGGTTTTCAGCCCCAGCATTTT.

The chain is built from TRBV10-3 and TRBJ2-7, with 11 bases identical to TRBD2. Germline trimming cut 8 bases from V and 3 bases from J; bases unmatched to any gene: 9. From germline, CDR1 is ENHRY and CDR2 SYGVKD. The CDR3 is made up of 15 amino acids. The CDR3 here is CAIRGTSGQVYEQYF. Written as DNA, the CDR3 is TGTGCCATCCGTGGGACTAGCGGCCAAGTCTACGAGCAGTACTTC.

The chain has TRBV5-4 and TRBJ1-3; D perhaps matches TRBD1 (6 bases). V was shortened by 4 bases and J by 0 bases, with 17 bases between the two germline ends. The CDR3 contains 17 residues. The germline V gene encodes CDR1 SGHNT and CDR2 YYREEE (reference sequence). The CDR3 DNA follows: TGTGCCAGCAGCCTCCTGGGGGCCCCGAGCTCTGGAAACACCATATATTTT. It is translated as CASSLLGAPSSGNTIYF. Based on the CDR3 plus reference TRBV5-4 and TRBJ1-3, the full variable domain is ETGVTQSPTHLIKTRGQQVTLRCSSQSGHNTVSWYQQALGQGPQFIFQYYREEENGRGNFPPRFSGLQFPNYSSELNVNALELDDSALYLCASSLLGAPSSGNTIYFGEGSWLTVV.

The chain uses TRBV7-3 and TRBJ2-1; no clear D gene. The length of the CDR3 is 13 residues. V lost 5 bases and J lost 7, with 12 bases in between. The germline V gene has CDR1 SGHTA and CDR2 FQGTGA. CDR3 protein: CASSPPRENEQFF. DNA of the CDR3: TGTGCCAGCAGCCCTCCGCGAGAGAATGAGCAGTTCTTC. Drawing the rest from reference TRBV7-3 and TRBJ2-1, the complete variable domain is GAGVSQTPSNKVTEKGKYVELRCDPISGHTALYWYRQSLGQGPEFLIYFQGTGAADDSGLPNDRFFAVRPEGSVSTLKIQRTERGDSAVYLCASSPPRENEQFFGPGTRLTVL.

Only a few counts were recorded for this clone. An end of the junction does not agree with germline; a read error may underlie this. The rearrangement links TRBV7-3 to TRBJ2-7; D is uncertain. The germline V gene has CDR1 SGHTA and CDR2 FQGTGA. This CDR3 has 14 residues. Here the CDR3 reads CASNLHAPTYEQYF. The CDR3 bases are TGTGCCAGCAACTTACATGCACCTACCTACGAGCAGTACTTC. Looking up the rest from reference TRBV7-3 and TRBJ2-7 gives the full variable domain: GAGVSQTPSNKVTEKGKYVELRCDPISGHTALYWYRQSLGQGPEFLIYFQGTGAADDSGLPNDRFFAVRPEGSVSTLKIQRTERGDSAVYLCASNLHAPTYEQYFGPGTRLTVT.

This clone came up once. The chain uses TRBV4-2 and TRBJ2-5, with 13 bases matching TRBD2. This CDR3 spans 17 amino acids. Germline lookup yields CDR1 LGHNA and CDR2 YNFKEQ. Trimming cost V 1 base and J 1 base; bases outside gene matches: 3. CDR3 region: CASSQGTSGGFQETQYF. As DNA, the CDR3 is TGTGCCAGCAGCCAAGGGACTAGCGGGGGATTCCAAGAGACCCAGTACTTC.

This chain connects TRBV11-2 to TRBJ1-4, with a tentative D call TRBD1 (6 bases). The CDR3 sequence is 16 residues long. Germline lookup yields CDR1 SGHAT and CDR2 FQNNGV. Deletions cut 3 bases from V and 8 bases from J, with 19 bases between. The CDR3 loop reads CASSLRGGQGREKLFF. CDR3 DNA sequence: TGTGCCAGCAGCTTGCGGGGGGGGCAGGGACGCGAAAAACTGTTTTTT.

CDR3 loop: CASSLGRVNEQYF. The CDR3 DNA is TGTGCCAGCAGTTTGGGCAGGGTCAACGAGCAGTACTTC. This chain joins TRBV28 and TRBJ2-7, with D possibly matching TRBD1 (5 bases). Germline assignment: CDR1 MDHEN and CDR2 SYDVKM. CDR3 length: 13 residues. Deletions cut 3 bases from V and 5 bases from J, with 11 bases between.

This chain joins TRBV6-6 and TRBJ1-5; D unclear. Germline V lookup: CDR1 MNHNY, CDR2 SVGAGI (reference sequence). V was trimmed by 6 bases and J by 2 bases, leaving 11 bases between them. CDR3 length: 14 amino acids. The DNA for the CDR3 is TGTGCCAGCAGCGAACCAGTCGGCAATCAGCCCCAGCATTTT. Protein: CASSEPVGNQPQHF.

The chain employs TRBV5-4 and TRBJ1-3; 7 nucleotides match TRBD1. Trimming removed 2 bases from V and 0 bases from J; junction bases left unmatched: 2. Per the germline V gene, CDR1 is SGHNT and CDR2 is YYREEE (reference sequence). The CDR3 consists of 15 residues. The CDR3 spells CASSFRGNSGNTIYF. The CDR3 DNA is TGTGCCAGCAGCTTCAGGGGGAACTCTGGAAACACCATATATTTT.

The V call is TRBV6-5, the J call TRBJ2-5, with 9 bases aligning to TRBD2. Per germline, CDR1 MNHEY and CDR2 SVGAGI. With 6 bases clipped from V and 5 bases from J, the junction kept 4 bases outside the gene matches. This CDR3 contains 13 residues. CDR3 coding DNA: TGTGCCAGCAGAGCTAGCGGGGAGGAGACCCAGTACTTC. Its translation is CASRASGEETQYF.

The CDR3 DNA follows: TGTGCCAGCAGACAGGGTTTGAGGAGGTCTGGGGCCAACGTCCTGACTTTC. Amino acid sequence: CASRQGLRRSGANVLTF. The chain couples TRBV28 to TRBJ2-6, with a weak D call TRBD1 (6 bases). The CDR3 consists of 17 residues. Trimming took 6 bases from V and 1 from J, leaving 16 bases between them. Germline assignment: CDR1 MDHEN and CDR2 SYDVKM. The full variable domain, rest sourced from reference TRBV28 and TRBJ2-6, is DVKVTQSSRYLVKRTGEKVFLECVQDMDHENMFWYRQDPGLGLRLIYFSYDVKMKEKGDIPEGYSVSREKKERFSLILESASTNQTSMYLCASRQGLRRSGANVLTFGAGSRLTVL.

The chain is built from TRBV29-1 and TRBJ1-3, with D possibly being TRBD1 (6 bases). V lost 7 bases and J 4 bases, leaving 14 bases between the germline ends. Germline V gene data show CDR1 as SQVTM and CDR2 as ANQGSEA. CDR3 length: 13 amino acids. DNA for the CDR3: TGCAGCGGAGCACAGGGTTCGGGAAACACCATATATTTT. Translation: CSGAQGSGNTIYF.

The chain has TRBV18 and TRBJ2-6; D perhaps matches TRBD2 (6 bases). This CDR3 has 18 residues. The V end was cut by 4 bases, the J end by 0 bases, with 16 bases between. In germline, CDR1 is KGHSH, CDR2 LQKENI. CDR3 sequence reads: CASSLLEGPGSGANVLTF. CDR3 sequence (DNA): TGTGCCAGCTCACTACTGGAGGGCCCTGGCTCTGGGGCCAACGTCCTGACTTTC.